This TCR beta chain is drawn from a study of OX40 agonist ivuxolimab in advanced cancers. On the study more broadly: The eligibility criteria allowed prior anti-PD-1, anti-PD-L1 or anti-CTLA-4 therapy, and 40% had some. Two patients with cutaneous melanoma and one with hepatocellular carcinoma, three in total, showed partial responses.

The protocol was immunoSEQ multiplex PCR, while the TCRdb copy is restricted to in-frame clones and leaves out a portion. Among about 58,000 clones listed, about 81% were seen once. This clone is labeled medium-sized. The germline V and J ends were trimmed by 5 bases and 3 bases, with 17 bases remaining between them. This CDR3 has 15 amino acids. Germline-derived CDR1 and CDR2 are SEHNR and FQNEAQ (reference sequence). With autoimmune disease history or systemic immunosuppression, patients were excluded. Source: CD4+ or CD8+ T cells sorted from blood, taken in a trial of the OX40 agonist ivuxolimab. The clonotype was recovered from an adult with an advanced solid tumor such as melanoma, head and neck, liver or kidney cancer. The chain couples TRBV7-9 to TRBJ2-7, with D unresolved. CDR3 DNA: TGTGCCAGCAGCCCCCCGATTAGGCTGGGCTACGAGCAGTACTTC. Translated: CASSPPIRLGYEQYF.